The 10 T cell receptor beta chains presented below share a single source sample, sequenced in a study of blood T cell repertoires in COVID-19. Generated by immunoSEQ multiplex PCR, the TCRdb table keeps only in-frame clones and is missing some. Here the sample spans 250,000 or so clones, over 75% being singletons. Sequencing input: peripheral blood. Receptor source: a woman aged 25 to 39 with acute or convalescent COVID-19.

The chain recombines TRBV20-1 with TRBJ2-3; D may be TRBD2 (5 bases). Germline assignment: CDR1 DFQATT and CDR2 SNEGSKA (reference sequence). V was pared by 3 bases and J by 6 bases, with 25 bases between. This CDR3 spans 17 amino acids. The CDR3 DNA follows: TGCAGTGCTAGTTCGTTTACGAAATTCTCGAGGGTGGATACGCAGTATTTT. Translation gives CSASSFTKFSRVDTQYF.

This chain links TRBV5-1 with TRBJ1-4; D not certain. The CDR3 totals 15 residues. CDR1 is SGHRS, CDR2 YFSETQ, per germline. V gave up 4 bases and J gave up 1 base, with 11 bases separating them. The CDR3 region is CASSRNTQTNEKLFF. The CDR3 DNA reads as TGCGCCAGCAGCCGAAACACCCAAACTAATGAAAAACTGTTTTTT.

V is TRBV6-2 or TRBV6-3 and J is TRBJ1-5; no reliable D call. This CDR3 comprises 15 residues. In germline, CDR1 is MNHEY, CDR2 SVGEGT. V was cut by 1 base and J by 5 bases, with 12 bases left in between. This CDR3 is CASSYFRSSHQPQHF. CDR3 nucleotides: TGTGCCAGCAGTTACTTCCGGTCGTCCCATCAGCCCCAGCATTTT.

The V call is TRBV6-5, the J call TRBJ2-6; possible D gene TRBD1, 5 bases. The CDR3 contains 14 residues. The V end lost 6 bases, the J end lost 2 bases, and 8 bases lay between the germline ends. Germline CDR1 and CDR2: MNHEY and SVGAGI. CDR3 amino acids: CASRTRAGANVLTF. The CDR3 nucleotides read TGTGCCAGCAGGACCAGGGCTGGGGCCAACGTCCTGACTTTC.

The V and J genes are TRBV7-6 and TRBJ2-7, with a possible D match to TRBD2 (7 bases). The CDR3 length is 15 residues. V dropped 1 base and J dropped 3 bases, with 13 bases sitting between them. Germline V lookup: CDR1 SGHVS, CDR2 FNYEAQ. The CDR3 spells CASSLEGGRGYEQYF. The DNA of the CDR3 is TGTGCCAGCAGCTTAGAGGGGGGGAGGGGCTACGAGCAGTACTTC.

The chain recombines TRBV5-1 with TRBJ2-4, with 12 positions matching TRBD1. This CDR3 is 16 amino acids long. Looked up from germline, CDR1 is SGHRS and CDR2 is YFSETQ. J lost 1 base, V lost 4 bases, and 3 bases had no gene match. In DNA, the CDR3 is TGCGCCAGCAGCACGGGACAGGGGGCGGCCAAAAACATTCAGTACTTC. Protein: CASSTGQGAAKNIQYF.

The chain carries TRBV12-3 or TRBV12-4 and TRBJ1-2; D gene uncertain. This CDR3 comprises 11 residues. V gave up 8 bases and J gave up 4 bases, with 8 bases separating them. DNA for the CDR3: TGTGCCAGCGTTGGGCCCTATGGCTACACCTTC. Translating gives CASVGPYGYTF.

This chain joins TRBV19 and TRBJ2-2, with 12 bases aligning to TRBD2. V was clipped by 5 bases and J by 4 bases; unmatched bases: 2. This CDR3 is built from 15 residues. Germline CDR1 reads LNHDA; CDR2 reads SQIVND (reference sequence). The CDR3 region has the DNA TGTGCCAGTAGTGTGACTAGCGGGGGCACCGGGGAGCTGTTTTTT. It encodes CASSVTSGGTGELFF.

This sequence joins TRBV2 and TRBJ1-4; the D is unclear. This CDR3 is 14 amino acids long. CDR1 and CDR2 from the germline V gene are SNHLY and FYNNEI. Trimming pared 1 base from V and 8 bases from J, leaving 11 bases between. CDR3 bases: TGTGCCAGCAGTGAAGACAGCTACGTGGAAAAACTGTTTTTT. This sequence encodes CASSEDSYVEKLFF. Supplemented by reference TRBV2 and TRBJ1-4, the full variable domain reads EPEVTQTPSHQVTQMGQEVILRCVPISNHLYFYWYRQILGQKVEFLVSFYNNEISEKSEIFDDQFSVERPDGSNFTLKIRSTKLEDSAMYFCASSEDSYVEKLFFGSGTQLSVL.

The chain carries TRBV5-4 and TRBJ2-3; 11 bases match TRBD2. V lost 5 bases and J lost 2; bases outside the gene matches: 4. Germline CDR1 SGHNT, CDR2 YYREEE (reference sequence). The CDR3 has 15 amino acids. The CDR3 region is CASRELAGDTDTQYF. Written as DNA, the CDR3 is TGTGCCAGCAGGGAACTAGCGGGGGACACAGATACGCAGTATTTT.